These 30 T cell receptor beta chains were all obtained from the same sample, sequenced in a study of CD8 T cells in Susac syndrome. With random hexamers, reverse transcription was performed on about 0.5 to 1 ug of RNA. MiXCR was run by TCRdb on the immunoSEQ multiplex PCR reads, yielding one entry per CDR3 protein. Here the sample spans 150,000 to 250,000 distinct CDR3 sequences, nearly 95% being singletons. The sequencing input was CD4+ T cells from PBMCs. These receptors came from a human donor with multiple sclerosis.

The V gene is TRBV9, the J gene TRBJ1-5, with D possibly TRBD1 on 5 matching bases. The CDR3 has 12 residues. Trimming left V 4 bases short and J 11 bases short, with 13 bases between. Germline loops: CDR1 SGDLS, CDR2 YYNGEE. The CDR3 protein is CASSTDSGTQHF. The CDR3 nucleotides read TGTGCCAGCAGCACAGACTCAGGGACCCAGCATTTT.

The J gene is TRBJ2-2, the V gene TRBV5-1, with D possibly matching TRBD2 (6 bases). Germline CDR1 and CDR2: SGHRS and YFSETQ. This CDR3 is 15 amino acids long. V shed 4 bases and J shed 5 bases, with 15 bases lying between them. CDR3 in amino acids: CASSPYRGITGELFF. In nucleotides, the CDR3 is TGCGCCAGCAGCCCCTACCGCGGGATTACCGGGGAGCTGTTTTTT.

The CDR3 sequence is CASSLDRLQIAKNIQYF. CDR3 DNA: TGTGCCAGCAGCTTGGACAGACTCCAGATAGCCAAAAACATTCAGTACTTC. The V and J genes are TRBV11-2 and TRBJ2-4; possibly TRBD1 for D (6 bases). The length of the CDR3 is 17 residues. The V end lost 3 bases, the J end lost 0 bases, and 15 bases lay between the germline ends. Germline V gene data show CDR1 as SGHAT and CDR2 as FQNNGV.

The CDR3: CASSLAGTEQYF. In DNA form, the CDR3 reads TGTGCCAGCAGCTTAGCTGGGACCGAGCAGTACTTC. V gene TRBV7-9 combines with J gene TRBJ2-7; possibly TRBD1 or TRBD2 for D (5 bases each). Between the trimmed V and J ends, which lost 0 bases and 6 bases, there was a span of 6 bases. The germline V gene has CDR1 SEHNR and CDR2 FQNEAQ (reference sequence). The CDR3 has 12 residues. The full variable domain, in which reference TRBV7-9 and TRBJ2-7 provide the parts outside the CDR3, is DTGVSQNPRHKITKRGQNVTFRCDPISEHNRLYWYRQTLGQGPEFLTYFQNEAQLEKSRLLSDRFSAERPKGSFSTLEIQRTEQGDSAMYLCASSLAGTEQYFGPGTRLTVT.

The J gene is TRBJ2-3, the V gene TRBV29-1; 12 bases match TRBD1. V lost 6 bases and J lost 4; bases outside the gene matches: 11. This CDR3 is 16 amino acids long. CDR1 SQVTM and CDR2 ANQGSEA come from the germline V gene. CDR3 region: CSVSGTGGPTPDTQYF. The CDR3 nucleotides read TGCAGCGTCTCCGGGACAGGGGGCCCTACCCCAGATACGCAGTATTTT.

This chain connects TRBV5-6 to TRBJ1-2; possibly TRBD1 for D (5 bases). The CDR3 length is 13 residues. Trimming stripped 2 bases from V and 13 bases from J, with 18 bases between. The germline gives CDR1 SGHDT, CDR2 YYEEEE. The CDR3 reads CASSFSAPGFATF. The CDR3 nucleotides are TGTGCCAGCAGCTTCTCTGCCCCAGGGTTCGCCACCTTC.

The chain joins TRBV2 to TRBJ2-7; TRBD1 agrees at 7 bases. Germline CDR1 and CDR2: SNHLY and FYNNEI. Trimming at V came to 7 bases and at J to 4 bases, leaving 10 bases not matched to a gene. The CDR3 spans 14 residues. CDR3: CASKDPQGRYEQYF. In DNA, the CDR3 is TGTGCCAGCAAGGACCCACAGGGGAGATACGAGCAGTACTTC.

The chain couples TRBV7-9 to TRBJ2-7; no clear D. The ends were cut back, 3 bases at V and 6 bases at J, with 9 bases in the middle. The CDR3 is made up of 12 amino acids. Germline V gene sequence: CDR1 SEHNR, CDR2 FQNEAQ (reference sequence). For the CDR3, the DNA is TGTGCCAGCAGCTTGGTGGTTTCCGAGCAGTACTTC. Its protein is CASSLVVSEQYF.

The chain joins TRBV18 to TRBJ2-7, with 10 positions matching TRBD1. V lost 1 base, J lost 12 bases, and 12 bases stayed unmatched. The CDR3 loop spans 15 amino acids. CDR1 KGHSH and CDR2 LQKENI come from the germline V gene. CDR3 coding DNA: TGTGCCAGCTCACCACTCCGGGACAGGGGACACGTACTGTACTTC. It translates to CASSPLRDRGHVLYF.

This chain joins TRBV7-9 and TRBJ1-5, with D perhaps matching TRBD1 (5 bases). This CDR3 is built from 16 residues. Trimming cost V 7 bases and J 1 base, with 17 bases left between them. CDR1 SEHNR and CDR2 FQNEAQ come from the germline V gene (reference sequence). The CDR3, as DNA: TGTGCCAGCACCTCGGGCCCAGGGTTGAGCAATCAGCCCCAGCATTTT. It yields the protein CASTSGPGLSNQPQHF.

The chain links TRBV20-1 to TRBJ2-7, with D perhaps given as TRBD1 or TRBD2 (5 bases each). The length of the CDR3 is 13 residues. V lost 4 bases and J lost 1, with 11 bases in between. Germline-derived CDR1 and CDR2 are DFQATT and SNEGSKA (reference sequence). The CDR3 region is CSATGTVSYEQYF. CDR3 coding DNA: TGCAGTGCTACCGGGACGGTTTCCTACGAGCAGTACTTC.

The J gene is TRBJ2-1, the V gene TRBV7-3; D possibly corresponds to TRBD1 (6 bases). This CDR3 spans 15 amino acids. V lost 5 bases, J lost 5 bases, and 16 bases lay in between. CDR1 and CDR2 from the germline V gene are SGHTA and FQGTGA. CDR3 region: CASSLGTYRDNEQFF. The CDR3 DNA reads as TGTGCCAGCAGCCTGGGGACCTACAGGGACAATGAGCAGTTCTTC.

The chain has TRBV4-2 and TRBJ2-7; 7 positions match TRBD2. Trimming cost V 4 bases and J 5 bases; bases outside gene matches: 11. This CDR3 contains 15 residues. Germline values: CDR1 LGHNA, CDR2 YNFKEQ. CDR3 residues: CASSPSSRGGDEQYF. CDR3 coding DNA: TGTGCCAGCAGCCCATCCTCCCGGGGAGGGGACGAGCAGTACTTC.

The V gene is TRBV20-1, the J gene TRBJ2-5; TRBD2 agrees at 15 bases. V lost 5 bases to trimming and J lost 4 bases; unmatched junction nucleotides: 2. Germline V gene lookup returns CDR1 DFQATT and CDR2 SNEGSKA (reference sequence). The CDR3 is 14 amino acids. The CDR3 DNA sequence: TGCAGTGCTGGGACTAGCGGGAGGATAGAGACCCAGTACTTC. Translating gives CSAGTSGRIETQYF.

The V call is TRBV20-1, the J call TRBJ2-3, with no clear D. CDR3 length equals 15 residues. Germline CDR1 DFQATT, CDR2 SNEGSKA (reference sequence). V lost 5 bases, J lost 2 bases, and 17 bases lay in between. CDR3 bases: TGCAGTGCTTTCCTCGACGGGTGGGTCACAGATACGCAGTATTTT. Translating gives CSAFLDGWVTDTQYF.

J is TRBJ1-2 and V is TRBV5-4; the D is unclear. Trimming cost V 0 bases and J 6 bases, with 9 bases left between them. Per the germline V gene, CDR1 is SGHNT and CDR2 is YYREEE (reference sequence). The CDR3 sequence is 13 residues long. The CDR3 spells CASSLDVRDGYTF. The DNA of the CDR3 is TGTGCCAGCAGCTTGGACGTCCGGGATGGCTACACCTTC. Combining the CDR3 with reference TRBV5-4 and TRBJ1-2 gives the whole variable domain ETGVTQSPTHLIKTRGQQVTLRCSSQSGHNTVSWYQQALGQGPQFIFQYYREEENGRGNFPPRFSGLQFPNYSSELNVNALELDDSALYLCASSLDVRDGYTFGSGTRLTVV.

The chain joins TRBV2 to TRBJ2-5; D perhaps matches TRBD1 (6 bases). The V gene lost 4 bases and the J gene lost 2 bases, with 8 bases spanning the gap. The germline CDR1 and CDR2 sequences are SNHLY and FYNNEI. This CDR3 is 13 amino acids long. The CDR3 DNA is TGTGCCAGCAGTGTCCAGGGGCAAGAGACCCAGTACTTC. Its translation is CASSVQGQETQYF.

J is TRBJ1-1 and V is TRBV12-3 or TRBV12-4; no firm D call. The CDR3 consists of 12 residues. Between the trimmed V and J ends, which lost 4 bases and 7 bases, there was a span of 10 bases. The CDR3 DNA sequence: TGTGCCAGCAGTTCCGGGCCCATTGAAGCTTTCTTT. Encoded protein: CASSSGPIEAFF.

The chain has TRBV20-1 and TRBJ2-3; no reliable D call. V shed 5 bases and J shed 4 bases, with 4 bases lying between them. CDR1 is DFQATT and CDR2 is SNEGSKA in the germline V gene (reference sequence). CDR3 size: 10 residues. CDR3 in DNA: TGCAGTGCTGCGGCAGATACGCAGTATTTT. It codes for CSAAADTQYF.

The chain has TRBV29-1 and TRBJ2-3; D unclear. The CDR3 has 13 amino acids. The germline gives CDR1 SQVTM, CDR2 ANQGSEA. The V end lost 6 bases, the J end lost 1 base, and 11 bases lay between the germline ends. CDR3 sequence (DNA): TGCAGCGTCACCCTGGCGGGCACAGATACGCAGTATTTT. Its translation: CSVTLAGTDTQYF.

The chain combines TRBV13 with TRBJ2-7; 7 positions agree with TRBD1. Germline values: CDR1 PRHDT, CDR2 FYEKMQ (reference sequence). The CDR3 consists of 13 residues. The ends lost 5 bases at V and 9 bases at J; junction bases unmatched: 10. In DNA form, the CDR3 reads TGTGCCAGCAGCGTGACAGGGTCTGGCGCGCAGTACTTC. Its translation is CASSVTGSGAQYF. Full variable domain (outside the CDR3, taken from reference TRBV13 and TRBJ2-7): AAGVIQSPRHLIKEKRETATLKCYPIPRHDTVYWYQQGPGQDPQFLISFYEKMQSDKGSIPDRFSAQQFSDYHSELNMSSLELGDSALYFCASSVTGSGAQYFGPGTRLTVT.

J is TRBJ2-7 and V is TRBV3-1; 10 bases agree with TRBD1. V shed 8 bases, J shed 5 bases, and the junction held 9 bases outside the gene matches. The CDR3 loop spans 14 amino acids. CDR1 and CDR2 from the germline V gene are LGHDT and YNNKEL (reference sequence). CDR3 DNA sequence: TGTGCCAGCCGGCGGACAGGGGGTTTCCACGAGCAGTACTTC. Translated, it gives CASRRTGGFHEQYF.

This clonotype was counted a few times. The chain carries TRBV6-1 and TRBJ2-7; 8 nucleotides match TRBD1. From germline, CDR1 is MNHNS and CDR2 SASEGT. This CDR3 is built from 13 residues. V was clipped by 6 bases and J by 6 bases; unmatched bases: 7. The CDR3 DNA reads as TGTGCCAGCAGCAGACAGGGGACGGGCGAGCAGTACTTC. Protein: CASSRQGTGEQYF.

This sequence joins TRBV6-5 and TRBJ2-1; 8 bases fit TRBD2. The CDR3 runs to 15 residues. The V gene's germline CDR1 is MNHEY and CDR2 SVGAGI. With 5 bases clipped from V and 9 bases from J, the junction kept 12 bases outside the gene matches. DNA for the CDR3: TGTGCCAGCAGTGTACTCCCGGGACTAGTTGGTGAGCAGTTCTTC. This sequence encodes CASSVLPGLVGEQFF.

This rearrangement joins TRBV28 to TRBJ2-7; D assignment may be TRBD1 or TRBD2 (5 bases each). V was pared by 5 bases and J by 7 bases, with 15 bases between. The CDR3 has 13 residues. Germline V lookup: CDR1 MDHEN, CDR2 SYDVKM. CDR3 protein: CASSPGAFREQYF. The DNA for the CDR3 is TGTGCCAGCAGTCCCGGGGCTTTTCGGGAGCAGTACTTC. The whole variable domain, remainder taken from reference TRBV28 and TRBJ2-7, is DVKVTQSSRYLVKRTGEKVFLECVQDMDHENMFWYRQDPGLGLRLIYFSYDVKMKEKGDIPEGYSVSREKKERFSLILESASTNQTSMYLCASSPGAFREQYFGPGTRLTVT.

The V and J genes are TRBV12-5 and TRBJ2-5, with D tentatively TRBD2 (6 bases). CDR3 length: 15 residues. The germline V gene has CDR1 LGHNT and CDR2 FRNRAP. The germline V and J ends were trimmed by 0 bases and 7 bases, with 15 bases remaining between them. Written as DNA, the CDR3 is TGTGCTAGTGGTTTGGTATCCGGCGGGGAAGGGACCCAGTACTTC. The encoded protein is CASGLVSGGEGTQYF. The entire variable domain, with the rest obtained from reference TRBV12-5 and TRBJ2-5, is as follows: DARVTQTPRHKVTEMGQEVTMRCQPILGHNTVFWYRQTMMQGLELLAYFRNRAPLDDSGMPKDRFSAEMPDATLATLKIQPSEPRDSAVYFCASGLVSGGEGTQYFGPGTRLLVL.

This chain uses TRBV9 with TRBJ2-1; D may correspond to TRBD1 or TRBD2 (6 bases each). V was cut by 0 bases and J by 0 bases, with 10 bases left in between. CDR1 SGDLS and CDR2 YYNGEE come from the germline V gene. The CDR3 contains 16 residues. As DNA, the CDR3 is TGTGCCAGCAGCGTAGCGGGGGACACCTCCTACAATGAGCAGTTCTTC. Translating gives CASSVAGDTSYNEQFF.

The CDR3, as DNA: TGCGCCAGCAGCCAAGATGAATTCATGAACACTGAAGCTTTCTTT. It codes for CASSQDEFMNTEAFF. The chain links TRBV4-1 to TRBJ1-1, with D unresolved. The CDR3 totals 15 residues. From germline, CDR1 is MGHRA and CDR2 YSYEKL. V lost 0 bases and J lost 0, with 8 bases in between.

The V call is TRBV4-1, the J call TRBJ1-5, with 8 positions matching TRBD1. Germline-derived CDR1 and CDR2 are MGHRA and YSYEKL. The V and J ends lost 2 bases and 4 bases, in that order; junction bases with no gene match: 7. This CDR3 comprises 16 residues. The CDR3 DNA sequence: TGCGCCAGCAGCCAAACCGGGACAGGCATTAATCAGCCCCAGCATTTT. Translation: CASSQTGTGINQPQHF.

The V gene is TRBV30, the J gene TRBJ1-1; the D is unclear. This CDR3 region has 13 residues. Germline V gene data show CDR1 as GTSNPN and CDR2 as SVGIG (reference sequence). V was pared by 0 bases and J by 6 bases, with 11 bases between. The DNA of the CDR3 is TGTGCCTGGAGTGTAAGCGGAGCATCTGAAGCTTTCTTT. Translating gives CAWSVSGASEAFF. Full variable domain (outside the CDR3, taken from reference TRBV30 and TRBJ1-1): SQTIHQWPATLVQPVGSPLSLECTVEGTSNPNLYWYRQAAGRGLQLLFYSVGIGQISSEVPQNLSASRPQDRQFILSSKKLLLSDSGFYLCAWSVSGASEAFFGQGTRLTVV.